This T cell receptor beta chain was identified in a study of shared clonotypes between healthy human individuals. Broader study findings: A generally larger estimated richness was seen in naive subsets than in memory subsets. Lower generation probabilities were found for non-shared clonotypes than for those shared by all four donors. Sharing across a handful of donors was seen in 4% to 6.5% of naive CD4 clonotypes.

Remarks on this clone: Antigen unknown.

Profiled with immunoSEQ multiplex PCR; TCRdb holds only in-frame clones, not every one. The sample gives about 2.3 million clones, approximately 93% of which show up once; under 0.45% is in the top ten. This CDR3 has 16 residues. Trimming removed 7 bases from V and 3 bases from J; junction bases left unmatched: 9. The V gene's germline CDR1 is SNHLY and CDR2 FYNNEI. Donors, healthy HIV-negative adults, lacked recent acute infections or vaccinations. The source is a man aged 18 to 29 in good health. Some clones in this sample may be carry-over from other donors' samples. Sequences were obtained from naive CD4+ T cells from PBMCs. The subset is: CD45RA+ positively selected. The chain joins TRBV2 to TRBJ2-5, with 12 bases identical to TRBD2. The CDR3 coding sequence is TGTGCCAGCACCCCGAGTTGGACTAGCGGGGAAGAGACCCAGTACTTC. It codes for CASTPSWTSGEETQYF.